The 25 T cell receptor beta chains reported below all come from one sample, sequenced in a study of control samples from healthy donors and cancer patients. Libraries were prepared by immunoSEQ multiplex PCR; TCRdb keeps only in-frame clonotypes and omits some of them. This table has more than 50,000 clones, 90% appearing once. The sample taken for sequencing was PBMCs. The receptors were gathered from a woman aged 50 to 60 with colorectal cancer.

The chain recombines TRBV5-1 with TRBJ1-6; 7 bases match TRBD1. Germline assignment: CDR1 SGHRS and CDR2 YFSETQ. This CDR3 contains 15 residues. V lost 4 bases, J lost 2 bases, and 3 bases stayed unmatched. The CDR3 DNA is TGCGCCAGCAGCGTCAGGGGGACCTATAATTCACCCCTCCACTTT. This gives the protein CASSVRGTYNSPLHF. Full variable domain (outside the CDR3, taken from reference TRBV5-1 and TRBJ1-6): KAGVTQTPRYLIKTRGQQVTLSCSPISGHRSVSWYQQTPGQGLQFLFEYFSETQRNKGNFPGRFSGRQFSNSRSEMNVSTLELGDSALYLCASSVRGTYNSPLHFGNGTRLTVT.

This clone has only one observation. The CDR3 region has the DNA TGTGCCAGCAGTGCGGTACGGGGGGCGGATCAGCCCCAGCATTTT. Amino acid sequence: CASSAVRGADQPQHF. The genes are TRBV6-2 or TRBV6-3 and TRBJ1-5; D may be TRBD1 (6 bases). Between the trimmed V and J ends, which lost 5 bases and 5 bases, there was a span of 16 bases. Looked up from germline, CDR1 is MNHEY and CDR2 is SVGEGT. The CDR3 totals 15 residues.

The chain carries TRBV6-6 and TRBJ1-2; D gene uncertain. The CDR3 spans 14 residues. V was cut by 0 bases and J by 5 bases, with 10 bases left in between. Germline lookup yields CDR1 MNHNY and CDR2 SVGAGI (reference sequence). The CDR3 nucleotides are TGTGCCAGCAGTTACTCGGACGGACCTTATGGCTACACCTTC. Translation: CASSYSDGPYGYTF.

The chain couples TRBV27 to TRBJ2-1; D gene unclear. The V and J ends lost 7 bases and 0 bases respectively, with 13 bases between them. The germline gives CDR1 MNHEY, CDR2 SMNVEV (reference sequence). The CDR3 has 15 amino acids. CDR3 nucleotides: TGTGCCAGCACTATCTACTTGAGCTCCTACAATGAGCAGTTCTTC. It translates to CASTIYLSSYNEQFF.

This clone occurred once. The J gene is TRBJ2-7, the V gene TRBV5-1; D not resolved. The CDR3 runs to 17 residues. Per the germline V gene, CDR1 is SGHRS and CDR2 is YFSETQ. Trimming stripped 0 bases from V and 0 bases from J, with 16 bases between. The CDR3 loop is CASSLVPSADNSYEQYF. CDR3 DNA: TGCGCCAGCAGCTTGGTCCCGTCGGCAGACAACTCCTACGAGCAGTACTTC.

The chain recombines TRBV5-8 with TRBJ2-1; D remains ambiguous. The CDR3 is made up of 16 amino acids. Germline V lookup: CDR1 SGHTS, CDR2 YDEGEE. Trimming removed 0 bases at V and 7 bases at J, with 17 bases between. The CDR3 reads CASSLAFLSLANEQFF. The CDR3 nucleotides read TGTGCCAGCAGCTTGGCCTTCTTGAGTCTCGCAAATGAGCAGTTCTTC.

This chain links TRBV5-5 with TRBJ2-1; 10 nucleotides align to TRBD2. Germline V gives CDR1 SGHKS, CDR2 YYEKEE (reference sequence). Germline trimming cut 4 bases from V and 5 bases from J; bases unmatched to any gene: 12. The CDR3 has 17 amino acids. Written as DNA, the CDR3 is TGTGCCAGCAGCGGTAGCGGGACTAGCGATAGAAACAATGAGCAGTTCTTC. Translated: CASSGSGTSDRNNEQFF. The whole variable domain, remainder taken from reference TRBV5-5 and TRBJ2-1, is DAGVTQSPTHLIKTRGQQVTLRCSPISGHKSVSWYQQVLGQGPQFIFQYYEKEERGRGNFPDRFSARQFPNYSSELNVNALLLGDSALYLCASSGSGTSDRNNEQFFGPGTRLTVL.

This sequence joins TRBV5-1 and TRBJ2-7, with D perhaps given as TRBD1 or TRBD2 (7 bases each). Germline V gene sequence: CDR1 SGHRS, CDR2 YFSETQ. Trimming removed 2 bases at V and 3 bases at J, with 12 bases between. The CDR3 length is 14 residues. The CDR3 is CASSFQGGNYEQYF. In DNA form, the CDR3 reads TGCGCCAGCAGCTTCCAGGGGGGGAACTACGAGCAGTACTTC.

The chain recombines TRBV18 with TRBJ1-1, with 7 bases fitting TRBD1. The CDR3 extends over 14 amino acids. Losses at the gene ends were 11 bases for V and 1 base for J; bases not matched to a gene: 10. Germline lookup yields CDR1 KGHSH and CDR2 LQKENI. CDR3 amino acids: CAGAGGDPNTEAFF. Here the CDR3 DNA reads TGTGCCGGCGCAGGGGGGGACCCGAACACTGAAGCTTTCTTT.

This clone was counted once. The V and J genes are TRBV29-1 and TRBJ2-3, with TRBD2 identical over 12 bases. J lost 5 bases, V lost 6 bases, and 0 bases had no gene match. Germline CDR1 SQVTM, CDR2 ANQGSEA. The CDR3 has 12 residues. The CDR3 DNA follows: TGCAGCGTGGGACTAGCGGGAGATACGCAGTATTTT. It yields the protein CSVGLAGDTQYF.

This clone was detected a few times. The CDR3 sequence: CASSYERENYEQYF. The DNA for the CDR3 is TGTGCCAGCAGTTACGAGCGGGAAAACTACGAGCAGTACTTC. V usage is TRBV6-2 or TRBV6-3 and J usage is TRBJ2-7; 7 nucleotides line up with TRBD2. CDR1 is MNHEY and CDR2 is SVGEGT in the germline V gene. The CDR3 extends over 14 amino acids. V trimming: 2 bases; J trimming: 3 bases; junction bases outside the gene matches: 4.

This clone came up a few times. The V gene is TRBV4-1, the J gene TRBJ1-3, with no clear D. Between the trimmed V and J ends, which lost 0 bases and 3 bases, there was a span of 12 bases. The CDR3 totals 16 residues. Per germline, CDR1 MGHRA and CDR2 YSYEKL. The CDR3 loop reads CASSQEPRIYGNTIYF. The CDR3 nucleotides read TGCGCCAGCAGCCAAGAACCGAGAATTTATGGAAACACCATATATTTT.

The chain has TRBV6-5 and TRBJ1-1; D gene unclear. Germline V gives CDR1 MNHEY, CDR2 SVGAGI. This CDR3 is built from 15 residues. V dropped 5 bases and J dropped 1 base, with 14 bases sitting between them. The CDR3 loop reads CASSLTTLGNTEAFF. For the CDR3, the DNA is TGTGCCAGCAGTCTGACGACTCTCGGGAACACTGAAGCTTTCTTT.

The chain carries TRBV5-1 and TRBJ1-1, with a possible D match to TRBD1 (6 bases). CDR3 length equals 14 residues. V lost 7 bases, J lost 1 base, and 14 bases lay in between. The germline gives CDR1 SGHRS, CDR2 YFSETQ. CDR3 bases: TGCGCCAGCGGGTCGGGACACGAGAACACTGAAGCTTTCTTT. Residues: CASGSGHENTEAFF. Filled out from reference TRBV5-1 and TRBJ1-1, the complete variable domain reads KAGVTQTPRYLIKTRGQQVTLSCSPISGHRSVSWYQQTPGQGLQFLFEYFSETQRNKGNFPGRFSGRQFSNSRSEMNVSTLELGDSALYLCASGSGHENTEAFFGQGTRLTVV.

The CDR3 is CASSPGTGEVDYGYTF. The DNA of the CDR3 is TGTGCCAGCAGCCCTGGGACAGGGGAAGTAGACTATGGCTACACCTTC. The chain has TRBV7-9 and TRBJ1-2; 10 nucleotides match TRBD1. The CDR3 consists of 16 residues. Trimming removed 5 bases from V and 3 bases from J; junction bases left unmatched: 9. Germline lookup yields CDR1 SEHNR and CDR2 FQNEAQ (reference sequence).

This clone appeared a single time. The CDR3 is CASMASGRSGELFF. The DNA of the CDR3 is TGTGCCAGCATGGCTAGCGGGAGGTCCGGGGAGCTGTTTTTT. The V and J genes are TRBV3-1 (or the pseudogene TRBV3-2) and TRBJ2-2, with 11 bases aligning to TRBD2. V shed 7 bases and J 6 bases; nucleotides not matched to a gene: 4. Looked up from germline, CDR1 is LGHDT and CDR2 is YNNKEL (reference sequence). The CDR3 length is 14 residues.

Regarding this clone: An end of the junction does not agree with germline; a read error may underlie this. The CDR3, as DNA: TGTGCCAGCCGTAGCTCCTATAGTTCACCCCTCCACTTT. Its protein is CASRSSYSSPLHF. The chain uses TRBV27 and TRBJ1-6; D not resolved. The CDR3 sequence is 13 residues long. The V gene's germline CDR1 is MNHEY and CDR2 SMNVEV (reference sequence).

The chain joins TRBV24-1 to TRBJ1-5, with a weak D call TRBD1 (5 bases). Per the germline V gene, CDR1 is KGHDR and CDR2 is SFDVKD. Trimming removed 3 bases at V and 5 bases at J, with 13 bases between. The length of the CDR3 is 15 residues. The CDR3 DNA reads TGTGCCACCAGTGATCCCAGGGTAACGGATCAGCCCCAGCATTTT. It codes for CATSDPRVTDQPQHF.

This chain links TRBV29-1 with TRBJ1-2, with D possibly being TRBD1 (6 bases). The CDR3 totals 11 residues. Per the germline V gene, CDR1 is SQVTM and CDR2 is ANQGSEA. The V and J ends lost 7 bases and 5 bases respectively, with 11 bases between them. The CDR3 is CSAQGGYGYTF. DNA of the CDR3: TGCAGCGCACAGGGTGGGTATGGCTACACCTTC.

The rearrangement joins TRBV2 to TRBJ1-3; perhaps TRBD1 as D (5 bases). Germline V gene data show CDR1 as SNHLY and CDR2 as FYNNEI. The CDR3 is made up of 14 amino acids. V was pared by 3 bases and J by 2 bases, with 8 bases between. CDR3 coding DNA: TGTGCCAGCAGTGACCGGGGGACTGGAAACACCATATATTTT. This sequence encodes CASSDRGTGNTIYF.

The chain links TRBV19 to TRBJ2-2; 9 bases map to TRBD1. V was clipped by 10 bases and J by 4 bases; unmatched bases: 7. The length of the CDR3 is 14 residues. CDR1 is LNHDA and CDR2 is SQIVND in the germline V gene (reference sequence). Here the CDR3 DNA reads TGTGCCACCAGACAGGGGGTTGGCACCGGGGAGCTGTTTTTT. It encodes CATRQGVGTGELFF.

The CDR3 spells CASRGEGQPQHF. The CDR3 region has the DNA TGTGCCAGCAGGGGGGAGGGGCAGCCCCAGCATTTT. The chain uses TRBV7-9 and TRBJ1-5, with D maybe TRBD1 (5 bases). The CDR3 has 12 amino acids. Germline V gene lookup returns CDR1 SEHNR and CDR2 FQNEAQ (reference sequence). The V gene lost 6 bases and the J gene lost 7 bases, with 10 bases spanning the gap.

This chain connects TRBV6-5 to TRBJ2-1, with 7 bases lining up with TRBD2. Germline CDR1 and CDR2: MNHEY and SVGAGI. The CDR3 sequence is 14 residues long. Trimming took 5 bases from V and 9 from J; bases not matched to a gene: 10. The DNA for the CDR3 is TGTGCCAGCAGTCCGGGACTAAGTAGGGTTGAGCAGTTCTTC. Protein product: CASSPGLSRVEQFF.

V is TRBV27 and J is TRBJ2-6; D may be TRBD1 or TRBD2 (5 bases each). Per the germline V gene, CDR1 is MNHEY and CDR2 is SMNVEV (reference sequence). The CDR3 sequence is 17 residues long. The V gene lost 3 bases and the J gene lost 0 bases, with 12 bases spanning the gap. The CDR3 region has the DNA TGTGCCAGCAGTTTTGGGACGCCCCGCTCTGGGGCCAACGTCCTGACTTTC. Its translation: CASSFGTPRSGANVLTF.

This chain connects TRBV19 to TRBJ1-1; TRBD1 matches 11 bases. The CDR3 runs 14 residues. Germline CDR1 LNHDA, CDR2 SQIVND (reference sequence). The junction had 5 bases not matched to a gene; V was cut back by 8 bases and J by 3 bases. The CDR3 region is CASEPGQGDTEAFF. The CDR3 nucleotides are TGTGCCAGTGAGCCGGGACAGGGGGACACTGAAGCTTTCTTT.